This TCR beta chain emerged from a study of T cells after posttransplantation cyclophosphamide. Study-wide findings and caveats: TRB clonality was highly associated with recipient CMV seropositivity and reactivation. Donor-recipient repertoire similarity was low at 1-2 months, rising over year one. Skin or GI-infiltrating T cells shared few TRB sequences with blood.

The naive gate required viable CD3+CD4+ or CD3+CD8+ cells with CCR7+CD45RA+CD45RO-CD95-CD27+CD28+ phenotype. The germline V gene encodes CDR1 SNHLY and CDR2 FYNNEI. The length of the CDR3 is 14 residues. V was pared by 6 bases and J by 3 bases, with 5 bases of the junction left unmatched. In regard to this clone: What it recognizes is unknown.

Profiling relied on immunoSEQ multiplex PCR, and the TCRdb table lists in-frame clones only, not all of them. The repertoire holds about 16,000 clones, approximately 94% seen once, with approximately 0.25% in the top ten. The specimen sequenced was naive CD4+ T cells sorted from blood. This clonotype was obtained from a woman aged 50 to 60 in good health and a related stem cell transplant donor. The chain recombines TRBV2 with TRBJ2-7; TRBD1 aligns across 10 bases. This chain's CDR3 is CASRTGGDLYEQYF. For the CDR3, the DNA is TGTGCCAGCAGGACAGGGGGCGACCTCTACGAGCAGTACTTC.